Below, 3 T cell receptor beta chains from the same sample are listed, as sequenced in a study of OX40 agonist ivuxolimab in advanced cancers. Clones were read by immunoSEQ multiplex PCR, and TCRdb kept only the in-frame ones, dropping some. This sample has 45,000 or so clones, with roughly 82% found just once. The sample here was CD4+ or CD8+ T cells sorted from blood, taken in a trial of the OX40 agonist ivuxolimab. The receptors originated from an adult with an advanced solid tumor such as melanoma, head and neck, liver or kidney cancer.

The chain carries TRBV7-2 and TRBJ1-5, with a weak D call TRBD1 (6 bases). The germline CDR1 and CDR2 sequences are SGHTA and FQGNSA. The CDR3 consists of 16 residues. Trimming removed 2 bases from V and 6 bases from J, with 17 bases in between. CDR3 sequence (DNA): TGTGCCAGCAGCTTATATCCGGGGGGGCGCCGTCAGCCCCAGCATTTT. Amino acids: CASSLYPGGRRQPQHF.

The CDR3 protein is CASSHDRGSQETQYF. The CDR3 coding sequence is TGTGCCAGCAGCCACGATCGGGGATCCCAAGAGACCCAGTACTTC. The chain links TRBV27 to TRBJ2-5, with a tentative D call TRBD2 (5 bases). The CDR3 is 15 residues long. V dropped 6 bases and J dropped 1 base, with 15 bases sitting between them. From germline, CDR1 is MNHEY and CDR2 SMNVEV (reference sequence).

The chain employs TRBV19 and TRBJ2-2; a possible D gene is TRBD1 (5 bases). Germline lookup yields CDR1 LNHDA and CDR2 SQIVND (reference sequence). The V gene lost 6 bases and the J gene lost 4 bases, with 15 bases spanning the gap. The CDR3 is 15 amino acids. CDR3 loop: CASRPRTPSTGELFF. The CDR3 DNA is TGTGCCAGTAGACCCCGGACACCTAGCACCGGGGAGCTGTTTTTT.